The next 24 T cell receptor beta chains were all read from a single sample in a study of blood T cell repertoires in COVID-19. Assay used: immunoSEQ multiplex PCR; TCRdb lists only in-frame clones, some missing. Among over 120,000 clones listed, about 85% were seen once. Material: peripheral blood. These receptors came from a woman between 65 and 79 years old with COVID-19, enrolled during active disease.

The gene calls are TRBV7-2 and TRBJ2-7, with TRBD2 identical over 8 bases. Germline V gene lookup returns CDR1 SGHTA and CDR2 FQGNSA. The CDR3 covers 15 residues. Trimming at V came to 1 base and at J to 6 bases, leaving 8 bases not matched to a gene. The CDR3 DNA reads as TGTGCCAGCAGCTTAGATGGCGGGGGGCGGCGCGAGCAGTACTTC. Residues: CASSLDGGGRREQYF.

The chain carries TRBV2 and TRBJ2-3; 9 nucleotides match TRBD2. CDR1 and CDR2 (germline): SNHLY, FYNNEI. The CDR3 contains 14 residues. V lost 8 bases to trimming and J lost 5 bases; unmatched junction nucleotides: 8. The CDR3 nucleotides are TGTGCCAGCTCCCCGGGACTAGCAATAGATACGCAGTATTTT. Its translation is CASSPGLAIDTQYF.

The chain has TRBV5-1 and TRBJ1-1, with D hard to call. Trimming shortened V by 6 bases and J by 7 bases, and 13 bases separated the two germline ends. The CDR3 runs to 12 residues. CDR1 and CDR2 from the germline V gene are SGHRS and YFSETQ. In DNA form, the CDR3 reads TGCGCCAGCAAACGGGTAAGCGGTGAAGCTTTCTTT. Its protein product is CASKRVSGEAFF.

The gene calls are TRBV29-1 and TRBJ2-3, with D perhaps matching TRBD2 (5 bases). V was trimmed by 0 bases and J by 5 bases, leaving 9 bases between them. Germline values: CDR1 SQVTM, CDR2 ANQGSEA. The CDR3 has 13 residues. CDR3 region: CSVEEMAGDTQYF. The CDR3 DNA is TGCAGCGTTGAAGAGATGGCGGGAGATACGCAGTATTTT.

This chain joins TRBV9 and TRBJ1-1; perhaps TRBD1 as D (5 bases). This CDR3 region has 15 residues. Trimming removed 2 bases from V and 3 bases from J, with 14 bases in between. Germline CDR1 reads SGDLS; CDR2 reads YYNGEE. The CDR3 nucleotides are TGTGCCAGCAGCGTCTCTTGGGGGAGGGACACTGAAGCTTTCTTT. Translated: CASSVSWGRDTEAFF.

The CDR3 protein is CASSSIKGDRGLREQFF. The DNA for the CDR3 is TGTGCCAGCAGCTCAATAAAGGGGGACAGGGGGCTTCGGGAGCAGTTCTTC. V gene TRBV11-2 combines with J gene TRBJ2-1, with TRBD1 matching over 12 bases. Germline V CDR1 and CDR2: SGHAT, FQNNGV. J lost 10 bases, V lost 4 bases, and 14 bases had no gene match. CDR3 length: 17 residues.

The rearrangement links TRBV30 to TRBJ1-6; 11 positions match TRBD1. The CDR3 consists of 14 residues. The germline V gene has CDR1 GTSNPN and CDR2 SVGIG (reference sequence). The V and J ends lost 1 base and 9 bases, in that order; junction bases with no gene match: 2. Written as DNA, the CDR3 is TGTGCCTGGAGTGACGGGACAGGGGGTTCACCCCTCCACTTT. Its protein product is CAWSDGTGGSPLHF. The full variable domain, its missing parts supplied by reference TRBV30 and TRBJ1-6, is SQTIHQWPATLVQPVGSPLSLECTVEGTSNPNLYWYRQAAGRGLQLLFYSVGIGQISSEVPQNLSASRPQDRQFILSSKKLLLSDSGFYLCAWSDGTGGSPLHFGNGTRLTVT.

This chain connects TRBV10-3 to TRBJ2-3; 13 bases fit TRBD2. Trimming took 4 bases from V and 1 from J; bases not matched to a gene: 11. Germline CDR1 ENHRY, CDR2 SYGVKD. The CDR3 runs 19 residues. CDR3 residues: CAISATSGGNQFRTDTQYF. The CDR3 bases are TGTGCCATCAGTGCGACTAGCGGGGGGAACCAATTTCGCACAGATACGCAGTATTTT.

This clone turned up a few times. This chain's CDR3 is CASSLKGPRGSPDIQYF. CDR3 nucleotide sequence: TGTGCCAGCAGCTTAAAGGGGCCCAGGGGCTCCCCGGACATTCAGTACTTC. This chain joins TRBV7-3 and TRBJ2-4, with D possibly matching TRBD1 (6 bases). The CDR3 runs 17 residues. Trimming left V 1 base short and J 8 bases short, with 21 bases between. Per germline, CDR1 SGHTA and CDR2 FQGTGA. Full variable domain (rest looked up from reference TRBV7-3 and TRBJ2-4): GAGVSQTPSNKVTEKGKYVELRCDPISGHTALYWYRQSLGQGPEFLIYFQGTGAADDSGLPNDRFFAVRPEGSVSTLKIQRTERGDSAVYLCASSLKGPRGSPDIQYFGAGTRLSVL.

The chain couples TRBV29-1 to TRBJ2-7; tentatively, D is TRBD1 (6 bases). Germline CDR1 is SQVTM and CDR2 is ANQGSEA. This CDR3 region has 12 residues. V was shortened by 6 bases and J by 9 bases, with 18 bases between the two germline ends. DNA of the CDR3: TGCAGCGTACGCGAAACACCCAGGGGGCAGTACTTC. This translates into CSVRETPRGQYF.

The chain combines TRBV6-2 or TRBV6-3 with TRBJ2-6; D not certain. Germline V gene sequence: CDR1 MNHEY, CDR2 SVGEGT. CDR3 length: 16 residues. Deletions cut 2 bases from V and 0 bases from J, with 8 bases between. CDR3 nucleotide sequence: TGTGCCAGCAGTTACCTCGGTGACTCTGGGGCCAACGTCCTGACTTTC. This sequence encodes CASSYLGDSGANVLTF.

V and J are TRBV27 and TRBJ1-4, with 8 bases matching TRBD1. Germline values: CDR1 MNHEY, CDR2 SMNVEV (reference sequence). Trimming removed 4 bases from V and 7 bases from J; junction bases left unmatched: 8. This CDR3 is built from 15 residues. The CDR3 nucleotides read TGTGCCAGCAGTTCCTCAGGGGGCATACCTGAAAAACTGTTTTTT. It translates to CASSSSGGIPEKLFF.

V is TRBV5-1 and J is TRBJ1-1; TRBD1 aligns across 7 bases. The ends lost 4 bases at V and 0 bases at J; junction bases unmatched: 6. The CDR3 totals 15 residues. Germline-derived CDR1 and CDR2 are SGHRS and YFSETQ. The CDR3 spells CASSTGTVMNTEAFF. The CDR3 DNA reads as TGCGCCAGCAGCACGGGGACAGTAATGAACACTGAAGCTTTCTTT.

V is TRBV4-1 and J is TRBJ1-1; D possibly corresponds to TRBD1 (5 bases). Germline assignment: CDR1 MGHRA and CDR2 YSYEKL. The CDR3 runs to 12 residues. V lost 8 bases, J lost 3 bases, and 10 bases lay in between. CDR3 region: CASQGYDTEAFF. In nucleotides, the CDR3 is TGCGCCAGCCAGGGTTACGACACTGAAGCTTTCTTT.

The J gene is TRBJ1-4, the V gene TRBV7-2; TRBD1 is a possible D gene (5 bases). CDR1 and CDR2 from the germline V gene are SGHTA and FQGNSA. The V gene lost 2 bases and the J gene lost 4 bases, with 14 bases spanning the gap. The CDR3 is 16 amino acids. The CDR3 sequence: CASSLNGAGFNEKLFF. The CDR3 region has the DNA TGTGCCAGCAGCTTAAACGGCGCAGGGTTTAATGAAAAACTGTTTTTT.

The chain joins TRBV4-2 to TRBJ1-2; 10 bases are a match to TRBD1. This CDR3 is 15 amino acids long. Germline trimming cut 4 bases from V and 7 bases from J; bases unmatched to any gene: 9. Germline assignment: CDR1 LGHNA and CDR2 YNFKEQ. In DNA form, the CDR3 reads TGTGCCAGCAGCCCGGGACAGGGGATGGTGAGTGGCTACACCTTC. Residues: CASSPGQGMVSGYTF.

V usage is TRBV7-9 and J usage is TRBJ2-1; TRBD2 aligns across 13 bases. The CDR3 runs to 15 residues. Germline CDR1 reads SEHNR; CDR2 reads FQNEAQ (reference sequence). V was clipped by 4 bases and J by 5 bases; unmatched bases: 2. CDR3 in DNA: TGTGCCAGCAGCTCCGGGACTAGCGGGAACAATGAGCAGTTCTTC. This encodes CASSSGTSGNNEQFF.

This clone was detected only a few times. The chain has TRBV9 and TRBJ1-3, with D perhaps TRBD1 (6 bases). Per germline, CDR1 SGDLS and CDR2 YYNGEE. This CDR3 has 15 residues. The V and J ends lost 4 bases and 4 bases respectively, with 15 bases between them. Here the CDR3 DNA reads TGTGCCAGCAGCTTACGTACAGGGTACGGAAACACCATATATTTT. Translated, it gives CASSLRTGYGNTIYF.

This clone turned up a few times. The chain is built from TRBV28 and TRBJ2-5; 7 bases are shared with TRBD2. There are 15 residues in the CDR3. Germline loops: CDR1 MDHEN, CDR2 SYDVKM. With V trimmed by 4 bases and J by 0 bases, 5 bases remained unmatched. The DNA for the CDR3 is TGTGCCAGCAGTTCGGGGGGAGGATACCAAGAGACCCAGTACTTC. Protein: CASSSGGGYQETQYF.

This clone was picked up one time. V is TRBV9 and J is TRBJ1-2, with D possibly matching TRBD1 (5 bases). The CDR3 has 13 amino acids. With 0 bases removed from V and 7 bases from J, the gap between germline ends came to 10 bases. Germline V gene data show CDR1 as SGDLS and CDR2 as YYNGEE. In DNA, the CDR3 is TGTGCCAGCAGCGTAGCGGGGGAGGCTGGCTACACCTTC. It encodes CASSVAGEAGYTF.

In this sample, this clone turned up a few times. V is TRBV5-1 and J is TRBJ1-3, with D perhaps TRBD1 (5 bases). This CDR3 contains 18 residues. Germline CDR1 is SGHRS and CDR2 is YFSETQ. V lost 3 bases to trimming and J lost 2 bases, with 21 bases between them. CDR3 sequence (DNA): TGCGCCAGCAGCTCAGGAGGGCAGGGTATGAGGGCTGGAAACACCATATATTTT. This codes for CASSSGGQGMRAGNTIYF.

This sequence joins TRBV5-1 and TRBJ2-3, with D possibly matching TRBD2 (5 bases). This CDR3 comprises 15 residues. Deletions cut 0 bases from V and 3 bases from J, with 11 bases between. CDR1 is SGHRS and CDR2 is YFSETQ in the germline V gene. The CDR3 here is CASSLAVGRTDTQYF. The DNA of the CDR3 is TGCGCCAGCAGCTTGGCGGTGGGGAGAACAGATACGCAGTATTTT. The entire variable domain, with the rest obtained from reference TRBV5-1 and TRBJ2-3, is as follows: KAGVTQTPRYLIKTRGQQVTLSCSPISGHRSVSWYQQTPGQGLQFLFEYFSETQRNKGNFPGRFSGRQFSNSRSEMNVSTLELGDSALYLCASSLAVGRTDTQYFGPGTRLTVL.

The chain employs TRBV5-6 and TRBJ1-5; the match to TRBD1 covers 7 bases. V gave up 4 bases and J gave up 11 bases; unmatched junction bases: 15. CDR1 and CDR2 (germline): SGHDT, YYEEEE. The CDR3 is 15 residues long. The CDR3 loop is CASSPAGGPIFAQHF. The CDR3 bases are TGTGCCAGCAGCCCGGCAGGGGGACCCATCTTTGCCCAGCATTTT.

The chain uses TRBV12-5 and TRBJ2-1, with 7 bases identical to TRBD1. The CDR3 extends over 16 amino acids. J gave up 9 bases and V 3 bases, and 14 bases lay outside the gene matches. CDR1 and CDR2 from the germline V gene are LGHNT and FRNRAP. DNA of the CDR3: TGTGCTAGTGGTTTCGGACTCGAGACAGGGAGAGGTGAGCAGTTCTTC. Translation: CASGFGLETGRGEQFF.